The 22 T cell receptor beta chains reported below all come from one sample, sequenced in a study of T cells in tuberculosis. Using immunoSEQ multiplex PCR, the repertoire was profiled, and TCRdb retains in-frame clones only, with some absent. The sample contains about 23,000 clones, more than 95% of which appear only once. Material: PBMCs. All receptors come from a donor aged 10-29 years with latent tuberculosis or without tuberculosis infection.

Here the CDR3 reads CASRTAGGKETQYF. CDR3 DNA: TGTGCCAGTAGGACGGCAGGGGGGAAAGAGACCCAGTACTTC. The V gene is TRBV19, the J gene TRBJ2-5; weak D call: TRBD1 (7 bases). The V end lost 6 bases, the J end lost 3 bases, and 14 bases lay between the germline ends. Germline V gene lookup returns CDR1 LNHDA and CDR2 SQIVND (reference sequence). The CDR3 has 14 residues.

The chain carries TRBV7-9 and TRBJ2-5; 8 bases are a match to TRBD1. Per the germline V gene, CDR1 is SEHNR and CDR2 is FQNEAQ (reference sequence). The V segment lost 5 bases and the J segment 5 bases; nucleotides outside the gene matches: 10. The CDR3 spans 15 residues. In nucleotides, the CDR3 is TGTGCCAGCAGCCCGACAGGGGTTAGGTTGGAGACCCAGTACTTC. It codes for CASSPTGVRLETQYF.

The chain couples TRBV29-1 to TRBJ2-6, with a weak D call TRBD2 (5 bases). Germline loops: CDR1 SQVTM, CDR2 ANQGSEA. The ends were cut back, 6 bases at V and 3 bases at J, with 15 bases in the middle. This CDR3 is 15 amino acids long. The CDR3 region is CSVEGRAYGANVLTF. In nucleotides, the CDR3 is TGCAGCGTCGAGGGCCGGGCATATGGGGCCAACGTCCTGACTTTC.

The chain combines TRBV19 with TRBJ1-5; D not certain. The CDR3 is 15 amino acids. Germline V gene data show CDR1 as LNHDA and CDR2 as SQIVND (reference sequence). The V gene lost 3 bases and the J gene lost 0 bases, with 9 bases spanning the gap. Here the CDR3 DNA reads TGTGCCAGTAGTATGTCGTCCCGTAGCAATCAGCCCCAGCATTTT. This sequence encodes CASSMSSRSNQPQHF.

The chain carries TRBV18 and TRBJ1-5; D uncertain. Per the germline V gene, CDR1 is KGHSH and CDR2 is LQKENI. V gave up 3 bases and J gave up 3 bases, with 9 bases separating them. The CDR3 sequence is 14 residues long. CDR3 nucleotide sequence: TGTGCCAGCTCACCGTCCGGTTCCAATCAGCCCCAGCATTTT. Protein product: CASSPSGSNQPQHF.

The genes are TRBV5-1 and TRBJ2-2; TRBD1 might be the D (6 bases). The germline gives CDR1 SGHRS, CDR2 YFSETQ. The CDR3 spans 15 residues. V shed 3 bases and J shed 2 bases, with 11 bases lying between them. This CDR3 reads CASSSGTLNTGELFF. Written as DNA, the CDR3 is TGCGCCAGCAGCTCCGGGACACTTAACACCGGGGAGCTGTTTTTT.

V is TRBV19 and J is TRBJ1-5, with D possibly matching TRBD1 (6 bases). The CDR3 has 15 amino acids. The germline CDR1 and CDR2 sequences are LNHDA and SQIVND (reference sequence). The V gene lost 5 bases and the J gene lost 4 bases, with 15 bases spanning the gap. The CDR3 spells CASSPDSLGNQPQHF. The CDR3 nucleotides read TGTGCCAGTAGTCCGGACAGCCTGGGGAATCAGCCCCAGCATTTT.

CDR3 sequence: CASNQARTGTIGTDTQYF. The CDR3 coding sequence is TGTGCCAGCAACCAGGCACGGACCGGGACTATAGGGACTGATACGCAGTATTTT. V gene TRBV7-8 combines with J gene TRBJ2-3; 7 bases fit TRBD2. Germline V gives CDR1 SGHVS, CDR2 FQNEAQ. The J segment lost 6 bases and the V segment lost 7 bases, leaving 22 bases of the junction unmatched. The CDR3 runs 18 residues.

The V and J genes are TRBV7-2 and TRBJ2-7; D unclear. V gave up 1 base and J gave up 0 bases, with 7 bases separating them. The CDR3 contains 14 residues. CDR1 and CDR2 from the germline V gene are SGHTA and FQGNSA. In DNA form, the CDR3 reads TGTGCCAGCAGCTTAGATCTGGCCTCCTACGAGCAGTACTTC. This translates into CASSLDLASYEQYF.

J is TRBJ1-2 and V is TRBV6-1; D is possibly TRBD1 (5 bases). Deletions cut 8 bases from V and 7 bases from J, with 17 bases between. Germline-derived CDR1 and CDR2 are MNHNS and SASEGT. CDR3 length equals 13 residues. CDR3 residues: CASAERGGLGYTF. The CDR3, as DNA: TGTGCCAGCGCCGAAAGGGGAGGGCTTGGCTACACCTTC.

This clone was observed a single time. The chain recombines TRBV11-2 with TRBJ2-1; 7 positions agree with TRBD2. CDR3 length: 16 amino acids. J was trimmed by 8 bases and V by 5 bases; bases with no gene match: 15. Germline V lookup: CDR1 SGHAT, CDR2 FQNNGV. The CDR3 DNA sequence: TGTGCCAGCAGCCGTTTTATAAATGGGAGGGCCGATGAGCAGTTCTTC. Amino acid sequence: CASSRFINGRADEQFF.

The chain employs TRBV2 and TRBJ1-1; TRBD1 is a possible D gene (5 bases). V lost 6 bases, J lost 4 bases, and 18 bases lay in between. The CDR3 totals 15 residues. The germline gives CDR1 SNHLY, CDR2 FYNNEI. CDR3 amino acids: CASSGGKMGFTEAFF. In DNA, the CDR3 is TGTGCCAGCAGCGGGGGGAAGATGGGCTTCACTGAAGCTTTCTTT.

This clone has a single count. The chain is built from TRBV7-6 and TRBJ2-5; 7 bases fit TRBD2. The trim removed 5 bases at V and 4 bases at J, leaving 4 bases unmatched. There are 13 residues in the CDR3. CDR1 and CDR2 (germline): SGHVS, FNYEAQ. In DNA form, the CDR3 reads TGTGCCAGCAGCCTTAGCGGGCGAGAGACCCAGTACTTC. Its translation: CASSLSGRETQYF.

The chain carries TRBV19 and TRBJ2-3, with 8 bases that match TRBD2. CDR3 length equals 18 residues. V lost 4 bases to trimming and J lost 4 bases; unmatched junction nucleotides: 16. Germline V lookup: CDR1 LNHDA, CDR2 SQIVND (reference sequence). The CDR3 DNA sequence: TGTGCCAGTAGTACGGACAACTGGGGACTAGAGGTTTCAGATACGCAGTATTTT. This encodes CASSTDNWGLEVSDTQYF.

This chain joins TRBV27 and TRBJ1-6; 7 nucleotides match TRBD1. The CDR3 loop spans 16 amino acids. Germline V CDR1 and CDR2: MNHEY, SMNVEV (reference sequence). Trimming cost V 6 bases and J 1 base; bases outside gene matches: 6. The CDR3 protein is CASSRTGVSYNSPLHF. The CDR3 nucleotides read TGTGCCAGCAGCCGCACAGGGGTTTCCTATAATTCACCCCTCCACTTT.

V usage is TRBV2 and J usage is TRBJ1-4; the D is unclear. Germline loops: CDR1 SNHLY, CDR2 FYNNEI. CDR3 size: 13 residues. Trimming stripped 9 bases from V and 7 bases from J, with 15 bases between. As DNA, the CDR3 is TGTGCCAGTCGGTCTTTGAGGAGTGAAAAACTGTTTTTT. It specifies CASRSLRSEKLFF.

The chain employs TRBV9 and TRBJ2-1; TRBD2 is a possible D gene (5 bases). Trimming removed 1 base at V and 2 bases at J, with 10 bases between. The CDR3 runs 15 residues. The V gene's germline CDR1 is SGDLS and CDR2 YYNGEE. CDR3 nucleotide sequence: TGTGCCAGCAGCGTATTAGCGACGGCCTACAATGAGCAGTTCTTC. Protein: CASSVLATAYNEQFF. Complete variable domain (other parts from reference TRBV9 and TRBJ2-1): DSGVTQTPKHLITATGQRVTLRCSPRSGDLSVYWYQQSLDQGLQFLIQYYNGEERAKGNILERFSAQQFPDLHSELNLSSLELGDSALYFCASSVLATAYNEQFFGPGTRLTVL.

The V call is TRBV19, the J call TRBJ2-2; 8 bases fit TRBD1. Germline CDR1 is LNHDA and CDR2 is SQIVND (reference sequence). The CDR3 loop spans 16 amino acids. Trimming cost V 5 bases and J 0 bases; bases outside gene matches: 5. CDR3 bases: TGTGCCAGTAGTTCAGGGACAGGCCCGAACACCGGGGAGCTGTTTTTT. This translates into CASSSGTGPNTGELFF.

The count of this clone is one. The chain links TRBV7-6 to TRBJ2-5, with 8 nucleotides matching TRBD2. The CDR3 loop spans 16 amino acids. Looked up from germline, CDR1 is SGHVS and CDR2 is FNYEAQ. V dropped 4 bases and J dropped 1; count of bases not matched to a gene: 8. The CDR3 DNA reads TGTGCCAGCAGCTCCCAAAGCGGGGGCTTCCAAGAGACCCAGTACTTC. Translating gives CASSSQSGGFQETQYF.

Here the CDR3 reads CATSRGGRDYGYTF. CDR3 bases: TGTGCCACCAGCAGAGGTGGCAGGGACTATGGCTACACCTTC. This chain uses TRBV15 with TRBJ1-2, with D possibly being TRBD1 (5 bases). The CDR3 covers 14 residues. V lost 1 base and J lost 3, with 9 bases in between. CDR1 is LNHNV, CDR2 YYDKDF, per germline (reference sequence).

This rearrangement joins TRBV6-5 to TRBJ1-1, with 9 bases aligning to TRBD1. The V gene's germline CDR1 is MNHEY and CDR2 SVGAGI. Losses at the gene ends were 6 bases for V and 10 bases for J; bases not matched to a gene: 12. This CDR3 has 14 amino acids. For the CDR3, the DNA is TGTGCCAGCAGCCGGGACAGGGAAACTCAGGGAGCTTTCTTT. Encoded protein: CASSRDRETQGAFF.

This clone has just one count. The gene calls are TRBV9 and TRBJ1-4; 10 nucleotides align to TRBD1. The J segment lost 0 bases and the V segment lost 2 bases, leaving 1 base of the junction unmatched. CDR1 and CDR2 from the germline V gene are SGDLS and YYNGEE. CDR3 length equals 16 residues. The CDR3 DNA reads TGTGCCAGCAGCGTTGGGACAGGGGCAACTAATGAAAAACTGTTTTTT. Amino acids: CASSVGTGATNEKLFF. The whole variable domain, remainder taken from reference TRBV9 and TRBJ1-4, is DSGVTQTPKHLITATGQRVTLRCSPRSGDLSVYWYQQSLDQGLQFLIQYYNGEERAKGNILERFSAQQFPDLHSELNLSSLELGDSALYFCASSVGTGATNEKLFFGSGTQLSVL.